The 23 T cell receptor beta chains below all came from one sample that was sequenced in a study of blood T cell repertoires in COVID-19. Profiling relied on immunoSEQ multiplex PCR, and the TCRdb table lists in-frame clones only, not all of them. The sample lists around 300,000 clones; around 89% were seen once. Sequenced input: peripheral blood. Receptors originate from a woman in her thirties or forties with COVID-19, enrolled during active disease.

This chain links TRBV18 with TRBJ1-6; D is unclear. The V gene's germline CDR1 is KGHSH and CDR2 LQKENI. The CDR3 is made up of 16 amino acids. Trimming cost V 4 bases and J 4 bases, with 14 bases left between them. CDR3 in amino acids: CASSHDWTGYNSPLHF. The CDR3, as DNA: TGTGCCAGCTCACATGATTGGACGGGATATAATTCACCCCTCCACTTT.

V is TRBV6-1 and J is TRBJ2-4; maybe TRBD2 (5 bases). Trimming took off 0 bases at V and 7 bases at J, with 10 bases between the two ends. This CDR3 region has 14 residues. CDR1 and CDR2 (germline): MNHNS, SASEGT. CDR3 sequence: CASSEARGLNIQYF. Here the CDR3 DNA reads TGTGCCAGCAGTGAAGCCCGGGGTCTGAACATTCAGTACTTC.

This clone showed up just a few times. The chain couples TRBV18 to TRBJ1-5; D is possibly TRBD1 (6 bases). The germline CDR1 and CDR2 sequences are KGHSH and LQKENI. Trimming removed 3 bases from V and 7 bases from J, with 19 bases in between. The CDR3 consists of 16 residues. Here the CDR3 DNA reads TGTGCCAGCTCACCCCCAGGAGCAGGGGTTGTACAGCCCCAGCATTTT. It translates to CASSPPGAGVVQPQHF.

This clone came up once. This chain connects TRBV28 to TRBJ1-1; TRBD1 agrees at 7 bases. The CDR3 has 13 amino acids. In germline, CDR1 is MDHEN, CDR2 SYDVKM. Trimming at V came to 6 bases and at J to 6 bases, leaving 7 bases not matched to a gene. In DNA, the CDR3 is TGTGCCAGCAGCTTAGCCAGGGGGGCTGAAGCTTTCTTT. Protein sequence: CASSLARGAEAFF.

The chain has TRBV6-5 and TRBJ1-6; 9 bases line up with TRBD1. The CDR3 runs to 15 residues. Trimming removed 6 bases from V and 10 bases from J; junction bases left unmatched: 10. Germline values: CDR1 MNHEY, CDR2 SVGAGI. The CDR3 DNA reads TGTGCCAGCAGCACCGGGACAGGGAGATACTCACCCCTCCACTTT. Translating gives CASSTGTGRYSPLHF.

This chain uses TRBV19 with TRBJ2-5; the D gene is possibly TRBD2 (6 bases). The germline V gene has CDR1 LNHDA and CDR2 SQIVND (reference sequence). CDR3 length equals 15 residues. Trimming left V 3 bases short and J 2 bases short, with 13 bases between. The DNA for the CDR3 is TGTGCCAGTAGTATGGGGGGACTTGCTCAAGAGACCCAGTACTTC. It translates to CASSMGGLAQETQYF.

J is TRBJ1-1 and V is TRBV27; possible D gene TRBD1, 6 bases. Germline assignment: CDR1 MNHEY and CDR2 SMNVEV (reference sequence). This CDR3 is built from 15 residues. Trimming left V 7 bases short and J 3 bases short, with 18 bases between. CDR3 in amino acids: CASKAGGNRDTEAFF. The CDR3 nucleotides are TGTGCCAGCAAGGCCGGCGGAAACAGGGACACTGAAGCTTTCTTT.

The chain recombines TRBV28 with TRBJ2-3, with 13 bases fitting TRBD2. This CDR3 has 15 amino acids. Germline V gene sequence: CDR1 MDHEN, CDR2 SYDVKM. The trim removed 8 bases at V and 3 bases at J, leaving 5 bases unmatched. CDR3 in DNA: TGTGCCAGCGGAACTAGCGGGAGGGGGACAGATACGCAGTATTTT. Translating gives CASGTSGRGTDTQYF.

This clone was observed a single time. The rearrangement joins TRBV19 to TRBJ2-7, with 7 bases matching TRBD1. V gave up 7 bases and J gave up 3 bases; unmatched junction bases: 12. Germline values: CDR1 LNHDA, CDR2 SQIVND (reference sequence). This CDR3 region has 15 residues. The CDR3 nucleotides read TGTGCCAGTACCATACGGACAGGCACTATCTACGAGCAGTACTTC. Its protein product is CASTIRTGTIYEQYF.

The table lists this clone with a count of one. This rearrangement joins TRBV28 to TRBJ2-3; tentatively, D is TRBD1 (6 bases). Germline values: CDR1 MDHEN, CDR2 SYDVKM. Deletions cut 7 bases from V and 0 bases from J, with 14 bases between. The CDR3 runs 15 residues. CDR3 region: CASTSQGPSTDTQYF. DNA for the CDR3: TGTGCCAGCACCTCACAGGGCCCTAGCACAGATACGCAGTATTTT.

The chain is built from TRBV4-3 and TRBJ1-2, with D possibly TRBD1 on 6 matching bases. This CDR3 comprises 14 residues. Per the germline V gene, CDR1 is LGHNA and CDR2 is YSLEER. V was shortened by 2 bases and J by 7 bases, with 14 bases between the two germline ends. The CDR3 DNA reads TGCGCCAGCAGCCAAACAGTCTTAGGGGGTGGCTACACCTTC. As protein: CASSQTVLGGGYTF.

The rearrangement links TRBV5-4 to TRBJ2-2, with D perhaps matching TRBD2 (5 bases). This CDR3 is 14 amino acids long. Germline V gene sequence: CDR1 SGHNT, CDR2 YYREEE (reference sequence). Trimming pared 2 bases from V and 7 bases from J, leaving 12 bases between. CDR3 DNA: TGTGCCAGCAGCTTTTCTCCCCGGGGCGGGGAGCTGTTTTTT. Protein product: CASSFSPRGGELFF.

This chain uses TRBV2 with TRBJ1-1; no firm D call. Trimming stripped 4 bases from V and 0 bases from J, with 3 bases between. Germline lookup yields CDR1 SNHLY and CDR2 FYNNEI. The CDR3 contains 12 residues. This chain's CDR3 is CASSALNTEAFF. For the CDR3, the DNA is TGTGCCAGCAGTGCTTTGAACACTGAAGCTTTCTTT.

The gene calls are TRBV9 and TRBJ1-4; 8 positions agree with TRBD1. V lost 2 bases and J lost 3; bases outside the gene matches: 6. This CDR3 contains 16 residues. The germline gives CDR1 SGDLS, CDR2 YYNGEE. Here the CDR3 DNA reads TGTGCCAGCAGCGTCACCTCACAGGGGGCTAATGAAAAACTGTTTTTT. Translated: CASSVTSQGANEKLFF.

The rearrangement joins TRBV5-1 to TRBJ2-4; weak D call: TRBD1 (6 bases). From germline, CDR1 is SGHRS and CDR2 YFSETQ. V was trimmed by 4 bases and J by 4 bases, leaving 15 bases between them. The CDR3 contains 15 residues. CDR3 nucleotides: TGCGCCAGCAGCCCCTGGACAGTTCCTAAAAACATTCAGTACTTC. Its protein is CASSPWTVPKNIQYF.

The chain couples TRBV5-8 to TRBJ2-5; TRBD2 matches at 9 bases. The germline gives CDR1 SGHTS, CDR2 YDEGEE. CDR3 length equals 14 residues. V lost 4 bases to trimming and J lost 5 bases; unmatched junction nucleotides: 6. CDR3 sequence: CASSGGRAFETQYF. The CDR3, as DNA: TGTGCCAGCAGCGGCGGGAGGGCCTTCGAGACCCAGTACTTC.

The chain links TRBV25-1 to TRBJ1-1; 10 bases are shared with TRBD1. V lost 6 bases and J lost 4; bases outside the gene matches: 2. The CDR3 runs 13 residues. The germline V gene encodes CDR1 MGHDK and CDR2 SYGVNS. The CDR3 spells CASRGQGLTEAFF. CDR3 coding DNA: TGTGCCAGCAGGGGACAGGGGCTCACTGAAGCTTTCTTT.

This clone was observed a single time. The chain employs TRBV6-6 and TRBJ2-7, with 10 bases fitting TRBD2. V shed 6 bases and J 0 bases; nucleotides not matched to a gene: 8. Germline CDR1 is MNHNY and CDR2 is SVGAGI (reference sequence). This CDR3 is built from 16 residues. The CDR3 here is CASRARTSGTSYEQYF. The CDR3, as DNA: TGTGCCAGCAGGGCGAGGACTAGCGGAACCTCCTACGAGCAGTACTTC.

The V gene is TRBV18, the J gene TRBJ1-5; D may be TRBD1 (5 bases). Germline V gene lookup returns CDR1 KGHSH and CDR2 LQKENI. The CDR3 covers 13 residues. V lost 6 bases and J 10 bases, leaving 16 bases between the germline ends. The CDR3 sequence is CASSQGRSLPQHF. The CDR3 DNA is TGTGCCAGCTCGCAGGGTCGGTCACTTCCCCAGCATTTT. Based on the CDR3 plus reference TRBV18 and TRBJ1-5, the full variable domain is NAGVMQNPRHLVRRRGQEARLRCSPMKGHSHVYWYRQLPEEGLKFMVYLQKENIIDESGMPKERFSAEFPKEGPSILRIQQVVRGDSAAYFCASSQGRSLPQHFGDGTRLSIL.

The chain employs TRBV7-9 and TRBJ2-3; perhaps TRBD2 as D (7 bases). Trimming stripped 2 bases from V and 4 bases from J, with 13 bases between. CDR3 length: 15 residues. CDR1 SEHNR and CDR2 FQNEAQ come from the germline V gene (reference sequence). CDR3 bases: TGTGCCAGCAGCTTATCTACAGGGAGGGCAGATACGCAGTATTTT. Its translation: CASSLSTGRADTQYF. Full variable domain (missing parts from reference TRBV7-9 and TRBJ2-3): DTGVSQNPRHKITKRGQNVTFRCDPISEHNRLYWYRQTLGQGPEFLTYFQNEAQLEKSRLLSDRFSAERPKGSFSTLEIQRTEQGDSAMYLCASSLSTGRADTQYFGPGTRLTVL.

V usage is TRBV20-1 and J usage is TRBJ1-5; TRBD1 aligns across 9 bases. Trimming cost V 3 bases and J 0 bases; bases outside gene matches: 9. The CDR3 length is 17 residues. The germline V gene encodes CDR1 DFQATT and CDR2 SNEGSKA (reference sequence). The CDR3 loop is CSASRYPGQGSNQPQHF. Here the CDR3 DNA reads TGCAGTGCTAGTCGTTACCCGGGACAGGGTAGCAATCAGCCCCAGCATTTT.

The chain joins TRBV19 to TRBJ1-1; TRBD1 aligns across 8 bases. Germline loops: CDR1 LNHDA, CDR2 SQIVND (reference sequence). There are 17 residues in the CDR3. Trimming removed 6 bases from V and 5 bases from J; junction bases left unmatched: 17. In DNA form, the CDR3 reads TGTGCCAGTAGCTCCACCGCCTTAGGACAGGGAGGTACTGAAGCTTTCTTT. It codes for CASSSTALGQGGTEAFF.

The V and J genes are TRBV9 and TRBJ1-6; D unclear. The CDR3 spans 17 residues. Germline CDR1 and CDR2: SGDLS and YYNGEE. V dropped 0 bases and J dropped 0 bases, with 10 bases sitting between them. CDR3 bases: TGTGCCAGCAGCGTAGATGGCCAAAGCTCCTATAATTCACCCCTCCACTTT. Encoded protein: CASSVDGQSSYNSPLHF.